The 19 T cell receptor beta chains below were found in one sample sequenced in a study of immune evolution from preneoplasia to lung adenocarcinoma. Generated by immunoSEQ multiplex PCR, the TCRdb table keeps only in-frame clones and is missing some. The repertoire consists of roughly 15,000 clones, with 85% to 90% occurring once and the leading ten covering approximately 3%. What was sequenced was FFPE lung adenocarcinoma in situ tissue. The receptor set was obtained from an older donor with lung adenocarcinoma.

The gene calls are TRBV30 and TRBJ1-4; D possibly corresponds to TRBD1 (5 bases). The CDR3 spans 12 residues. Trimming removed 5 bases from V and 7 bases from J, with 11 bases in between. Germline V lookup: CDR1 GTSNPN, CDR2 SVGIG (reference sequence). This chain's CDR3 is CAWGRDGEKLFF. The CDR3 coding sequence is TGTGCCTGGGGCCGGGACGGTGAAAAACTGTTTTTT. Full variable domain (remainder filled in from reference TRBV30 and TRBJ1-4): SQTIHQWPATLVQPVGSPLSLECTVEGTSNPNLYWYRQAAGRGLQLLFYSVGIGQISSEVPQNLSASRPQDRQFILSSKKLLLSDSGFYLCAWGRDGEKLFFGSGTQLSVL.

The chain has TRBV6-5 and TRBJ1-2, with a weak D call TRBD1 (5 bases). The V gene lost 1 base and the J gene lost 6 bases, with 15 bases spanning the gap. Germline V gene lookup returns CDR1 MNHEY and CDR2 SVGAGI. The CDR3 has 15 residues. The CDR3 spells CASSYLEKGEDGYTF. CDR3 nucleotides: TGTGCCAGCAGTTACTTGGAGAAAGGGGAAGATGGCTACACCTTC.

CDR3 bases: TGTGCCAGCAGGGCGGGAGGGGTAGATACGCAGTATTTT. Its protein is CASRAGGVDTQYF. The gene calls are TRBV6-6 and TRBJ2-3; 9 nucleotides align to TRBD2. This CDR3 region has 13 residues. CDR1 and CDR2 (germline): MNHNY, SVGAGI (reference sequence). V lost 6 bases and J lost 5; bases outside the gene matches: 3.

The chain couples TRBV18 to TRBJ2-2; 7 positions agree with TRBD1. The CDR3 is 17 amino acids. Germline lookup yields CDR1 KGHSH and CDR2 LQKENI. The V gene end was trimmed by 3 bases and the J gene end by 0 bases; junction bases not matched to a gene: 7. The DNA of the CDR3 is TGTGCCAGCTCACCGGGGGACAGACAAGCGAACACCGGGGAGCTGTTTTTT. Its translation: CASSPGDRQANTGELFF.

This clone has only one observation. V gene TRBV6-1 combines with J gene TRBJ2-1; 9 nucleotides match TRBD2. The CDR3 is made up of 18 amino acids. V shed 2 bases, J shed 6 bases, and the junction held 14 bases outside the gene matches. Germline V gives CDR1 MNHNS, CDR2 SASEGT. CDR3 coding DNA: TGTGCCAGCAGTGAATCGATTGCGGGAGGGAATGATGGCAATGAGCAGTTCTTC. It is translated as CASSESIAGGNDGNEQFF.

The chain couples TRBV7-2 to TRBJ1-4; a possible D gene is TRBD1 (6 bases). This CDR3 has 14 residues. From germline, CDR1 is SGHTA and CDR2 FQGNSA. The V end lost 3 bases, the J end lost 3 bases, and 8 bases lay between the germline ends. CDR3 DNA: TGTGCCAGCAGCTTGGGACAAGCTAATGAAAAACTGTTTTTT. Translating gives CASSLGQANEKLFF.

This clone was found once. This chain links TRBV4-2 with TRBJ1-2, with D perhaps TRBD1 (5 bases). V lost 0 bases to trimming and J lost 4 bases, with 12 bases between them. The V gene's germline CDR1 is LGHNA and CDR2 YNFKEQ. CDR3 size: 15 residues. This CDR3 reads CASSQDFGQGYGYTF. CDR3 DNA sequence: TGTGCCAGCAGCCAAGATTTTGGCCAGGGCTATGGCTACACCTTC.

The V gene is TRBV6-4, the J gene TRBJ2-7; D is undetermined. Germline CDR1 and CDR2: MRHNA and SNTAGT. The CDR3 loop spans 13 amino acids. Trimming took off 4 bases at V and 7 bases at J, with 14 bases between the two ends. For the CDR3, the DNA is TGTGCCAGCAGTGCTGGACCCCACGAGGAGCAGTACTTC. This translates into CASSAGPHEEQYF.

The chain couples TRBV2 to TRBJ2-7; D remains ambiguous. CDR1 is SNHLY, CDR2 FYNNEI, per germline. Trimming took off 4 bases at V and 8 bases at J, with 9 bases between the two ends. CDR3 length equals 11 residues. This CDR3 is CASSGAFKQYF. In nucleotides, the CDR3 is TGTGCCAGCAGTGGGGCGTTTAAGCAGTACTTC.

This clone was seen only a few times. This rearrangement joins TRBV4-2 to TRBJ2-5; D is perhaps TRBD1 (5 bases). Germline CDR1 and CDR2: LGHNA and YNFKEQ. The ends were cut back, 0 bases at V and 2 bases at J, with 10 bases in the middle. CDR3 length: 15 residues. CDR3 nucleotides: TGTGCCAGCAGCCAAGAGCTGACAGAGCAAGAGACCCAGTACTTC. Encoded protein: CASSQELTEQETQYF.

The V call is TRBV7-9, the J call TRBJ1-1; D possibly corresponds to TRBD1 (6 bases). Deletions cut 6 bases from V and 10 bases from J, with 12 bases between. The CDR3 consists of 11 residues. Per the germline V gene, CDR1 is SEHNR and CDR2 is FQNEAQ (reference sequence). In DNA form, the CDR3 reads TGTGCCAGCAGTCAGGGGTTCTCAGCTTTCTTT. Translated: CASSQGFSAFF. The full variable domain, its missing parts supplied by reference TRBV7-9 and TRBJ1-1, is DTGVSQNPRHKITKRGQNVTFRCDPISEHNRLYWYRQTLGQGPEFLTYFQNEAQLEKSRLLSDRFSAERPKGSFSTLEIQRTEQGDSAMYLCASSQGFSAFFGQGTRLTVV.

The rearrangement links TRBV6-5 to TRBJ2-7, with D possibly matching TRBD1 (5 bases). Germline V gene lookup returns CDR1 MNHEY and CDR2 SVGAGI. The CDR3 has 11 amino acids. Trimming stripped 8 bases from V and 2 bases from J, with 7 bases between. The CDR3 sequence: CASQGPYEQYF. CDR3 nucleotide sequence: TGTGCCAGCCAGGGTCCCTACGAGCAGTACTTC.

The genes are TRBV9 and TRBJ2-2, with a possible D match to TRBD1 (5 bases). The V gene's germline CDR1 is SGDLS and CDR2 YYNGEE. CDR3 length: 14 amino acids. V dropped 4 bases and J dropped 6 bases, with 13 bases sitting between them. The CDR3 sequence is CASSSYQGSGELFF. CDR3 nucleotides: TGTGCCAGCAGCTCGTATCAGGGTTCCGGGGAGCTGTTTTTT.

This chain uses TRBV9 with TRBJ2-3; D call uncertain. The CDR3 extends over 13 amino acids. Trimming shortened V by 6 bases and J by 4 bases, and 12 bases separated the two germline ends. In germline, CDR1 is SGDLS, CDR2 YYNGEE. CDR3 protein: CASTDSWSDTQYF. The CDR3 nucleotides read TGTGCCAGCACGGATAGTTGGTCAGATACGCAGTATTTT.

The chain links TRBV27 to TRBJ2-7, with D perhaps given as TRBD1 or TRBD2 (6 bases each). V lost 7 bases, J lost 1 base, and 11 bases lay in between. The CDR3 length is 13 residues. Germline CDR1 is MNHEY and CDR2 is SMNVEV (reference sequence). CDR3: CASMGGASYEQYF. CDR3 coding DNA: TGTGCCAGCATGGGGGGCGCGTCCTACGAGCAGTACTTC.

J is TRBJ2-1 and V is TRBV2; 9 positions agree with TRBD2. The V segment lost 1 base and the J segment 2 bases; nucleotides outside the gene matches: 0. Germline V gene data show CDR1 as SNHLY and CDR2 as FYNNEI. The CDR3 covers 15 residues. The CDR3 DNA reads as TGTGCCAGCAGTGAAGGCGGGAGGGCCTACAATGAGCAGTTCTTC. It yields the protein CASSEGGRAYNEQFF.

V and J are TRBV9 and TRBJ1-1; possible D gene TRBD1, 5 bases. This CDR3 is built from 13 residues. V shed 5 bases and J shed 4 bases, with 12 bases lying between them. Germline V gene sequence: CDR1 SGDLS, CDR2 YYNGEE. CDR3 sequence: CASSETVTTEAFF. The DNA of the CDR3 is TGTGCCAGCAGTGAGACAGTGACCACTGAAGCTTTCTTT.

The genes are TRBV6-6 and TRBJ1-4; D might be TRBD1 (5 bases). From germline, CDR1 is MNHNY and CDR2 SVGAGI (reference sequence). The V end lost 10 bases, the J end lost 0 bases, and 18 bases lay between the germline ends. The CDR3 sequence is 16 residues long. The CDR3 region is CATTPGGGATNEKLFF. CDR3 sequence (DNA): TGTGCCACCACACCGGGCGGGGGGGCAACTAATGAAAAACTGTTTTTT.

The chain recombines TRBV5-1 with TRBJ2-2; 8 bases are shared with TRBD2. The junction had 4 bases not matched to a gene; V was cut back by 0 bases and J by 6 bases. The CDR3 totals 15 residues. The germline V gene encodes CDR1 SGHRS and CDR2 YFSETQ. CDR3 sequence: CASSLGQGLAGELFF. CDR3 nucleotides: TGCGCCAGCAGCTTGGGGCAGGGACTAGCCGGGGAGCTGTTTTTT.